These 5 T cell receptor beta chains were all obtained from the same sample, sequenced in a study of blood T cell repertoires in COVID-19 (dated by TCRdb to 2020 to 2022). The receptor library was made with the immunoSEQ multiplex PCR assay. TCRdb obtained this table from immuneACCESS and retained in-frame rearrangements with V and J assigned. These tables miss some clones; where compared with another copy, unresolved V genes account for less than half of the shortfall, and the remainder is unexplained. The sample table records approximately 210,000 clones; 65% to 80% of these occur just once. Around 17% of the sample comes from the top ten. Source material: PBMCs or T cells enriched from blood (not recorded which). The receptor set was obtained from a woman in her fifties or sixties with acute COVID-19.

This chain connects TRBV11-2 to TRBJ2-1; 11 nucleotides line up with TRBD2. Unmatched junction bases numbered 1, after V lost 1 base and J lost 5 bases. This CDR3 has 15 amino acids. The germline CDR1 and CDR2 sequences are SGHAT and FQNNGV. The CDR3 spells CASSLVAGGDNEQFF. CDR3 DNA: TGTGCCAGCAGCTTAGTAGCGGGGGGGGACAATGAGCAGTTCTTC.

This chain joins TRBV19 and TRBJ2-1; 10 bases line up with TRBD2. Germline CDR1 is LNHDA and CDR2 is SQIVND (reference sequence). The CDR3 has 16 residues. V was clipped by 5 bases and J by 5 bases; unmatched bases: 9. CDR3 protein: CASSPGGSGGNNEQFF. The CDR3 DNA sequence: TGTGCCAGTAGTCCGGGAGGTAGCGGGGGGAACAATGAGCAGTTCTTC.

This rearrangement joins TRBV11-2 to TRBJ1-1; TRBD1 is a possible D gene (6 bases). V was pared by 4 bases and J by 5 bases, with 17 bases between. The CDR3 has 15 residues. Germline V CDR1 and CDR2: SGHAT, FQNNGV. The CDR3 protein is CASSSTGSGRTEAFF. CDR3 in DNA: TGTGCCAGCAGCTCAACAGGGTCTGGACGGACTGAAGCTTTCTTT.

The rearrangement uses TRBV29-1 and TRBJ2-1; D possibly corresponds to TRBD2 (5 bases). V lost 2 bases, J lost 0 bases, and 14 bases lay in between. The V gene's germline CDR1 is SQVTM and CDR2 ANQGSEA. The length of the CDR3 is 16 residues. The CDR3 sequence is CSVENPGRSSYNEQFF. The CDR3 nucleotides read TGCAGCGTTGAAAATCCGGGAAGAAGCTCCTACAATGAGCAGTTCTTC.

V gene TRBV9 combines with J gene TRBJ1-2, with TRBD1 matching 12 bases. J lost 4 bases, V lost 4 bases, and 14 bases had no gene match. CDR1 SGDLS and CDR2 YYNGEE come from the germline V gene. This CDR3 has 18 amino acids. Here the CDR3 DNA reads TGTGCCAGCAGCACCAGCCGGGACAGGGGGCGCCGATCCTATGGCTACACCTTC. Protein: CASSTSRDRGRRSYGYTF. The whole variable domain, filled in from reference TRBV9 and TRBJ1-2, reads DSGVTQTPKHLITATGQRVTLRCSPRSGDLSVYWYQQSLDQGLQFLIQYYNGEERAKGNILERFSAQQFPDLHSELNLSSLELGDSALYFCASSTSRDRGRRSYGYTFGSGTRLTVV.